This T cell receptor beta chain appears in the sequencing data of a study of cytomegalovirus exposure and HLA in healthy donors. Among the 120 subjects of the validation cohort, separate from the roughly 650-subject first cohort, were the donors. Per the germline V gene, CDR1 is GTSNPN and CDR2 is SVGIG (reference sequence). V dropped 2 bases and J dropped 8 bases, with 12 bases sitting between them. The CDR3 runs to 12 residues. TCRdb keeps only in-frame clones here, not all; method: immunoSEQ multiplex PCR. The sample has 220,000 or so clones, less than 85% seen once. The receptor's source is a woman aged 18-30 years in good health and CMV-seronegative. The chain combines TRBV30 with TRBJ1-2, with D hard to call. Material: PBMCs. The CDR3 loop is CAWSSGVRGYTF. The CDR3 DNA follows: TGTGCCTGGAGTTCCGGGGTCCGCGGCTACACCTTC.